The rows below give T cell receptor beta chains drawn from one sample of a study of shared clonotypes between healthy human individuals. The data were produced by immunoSEQ multiplex PCR, yet TCRdb's version contains in-frame clones alone and is incomplete. Altogether about 1 million clones are present, approximately 68% being singletons, with the ten largest covering nearly 1.5%. Specimen: memory CD4+ T cells sorted from blood. These receptor sequences come from a man younger than 35 in good health. Both conserved end residues are part of each CDR3. A row's size may be missing; if present it is once, few, many or a size class.

size | V | CDR3
NA | TRBV28 | CASSSRTSGGRDTQYF
NA | TRBV19 | CASTTRRGNGYTF
few | TRBV30 | CAWKDSYTEAFF
NA | TRBV19 | CASSMVGGYEQYF
few | TRBV19 | CATTAALNSPQHF
NA | TRBV10-3 | CAISPGPLTYEQYF
NA | TRBV28 | CASSGHRGGTDTQYF
NA | TRBV4-3 | CASSQDRQSSYNEQFF
NA | TRBV6-5 | CASGNFGGTDTQYF
NA | TRBV6-6 | CASSYQGGLETQYF
NA | TRBV6-1 | CASSGTSGGPRETQYF
many | TRBV7-7 | CASSSGTTGNEQYF
once | TRBV30 | CAWSIGTSGGAPYEQYF
NA | TRBV6-1 | CASSARTGTEQYF